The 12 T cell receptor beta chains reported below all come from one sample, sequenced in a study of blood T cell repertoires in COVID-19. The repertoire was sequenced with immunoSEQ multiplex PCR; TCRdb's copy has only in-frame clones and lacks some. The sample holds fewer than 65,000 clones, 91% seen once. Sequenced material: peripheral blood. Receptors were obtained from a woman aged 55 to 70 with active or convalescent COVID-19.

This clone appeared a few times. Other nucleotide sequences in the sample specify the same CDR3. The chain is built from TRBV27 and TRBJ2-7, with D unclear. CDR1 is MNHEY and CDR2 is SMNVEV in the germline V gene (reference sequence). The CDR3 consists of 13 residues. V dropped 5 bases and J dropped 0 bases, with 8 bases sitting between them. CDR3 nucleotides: TGTGCCAGCAGTCTCTCCGGCTCCTACGAGCAGTACTTC. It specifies CASSLSGSYEQYF.

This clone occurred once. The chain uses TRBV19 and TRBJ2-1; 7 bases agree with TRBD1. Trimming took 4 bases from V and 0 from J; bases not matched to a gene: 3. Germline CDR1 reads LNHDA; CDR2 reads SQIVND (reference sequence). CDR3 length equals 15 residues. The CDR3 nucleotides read TGTGCCAGTAGTAGGGACAGCAGCTCCTACAATGAGCAGTTCTTC. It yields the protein CASSRDSSSYNEQFF.

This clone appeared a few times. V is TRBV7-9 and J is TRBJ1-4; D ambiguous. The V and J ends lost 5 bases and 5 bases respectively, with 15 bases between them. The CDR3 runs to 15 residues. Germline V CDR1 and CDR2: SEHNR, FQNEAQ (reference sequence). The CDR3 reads CASSPGRPLNEKLFF. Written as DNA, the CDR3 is TGTGCCAGCAGCCCAGGCCGGCCTTTAAATGAAAAACTGTTTTTT.

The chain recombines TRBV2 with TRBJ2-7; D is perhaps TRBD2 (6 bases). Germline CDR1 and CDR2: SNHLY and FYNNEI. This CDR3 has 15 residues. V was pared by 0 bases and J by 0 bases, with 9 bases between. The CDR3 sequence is CASSEATGVSYEQYF. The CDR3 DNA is TGTGCCAGCAGTGAAGCAACGGGAGTCTCCTACGAGCAGTACTTC.

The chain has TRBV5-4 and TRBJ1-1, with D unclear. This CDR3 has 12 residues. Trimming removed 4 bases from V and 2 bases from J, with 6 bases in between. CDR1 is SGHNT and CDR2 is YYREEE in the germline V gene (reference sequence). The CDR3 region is CASSPVNTEAFF. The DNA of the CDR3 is TGTGCCAGCAGCCCGGTTAACACTGAAGCTTTCTTT.

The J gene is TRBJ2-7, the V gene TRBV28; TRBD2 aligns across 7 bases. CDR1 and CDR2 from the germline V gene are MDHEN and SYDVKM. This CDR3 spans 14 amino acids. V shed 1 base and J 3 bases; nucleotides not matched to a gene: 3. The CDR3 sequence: CASSLYRDYYEQYF. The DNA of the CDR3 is TGTGCCAGCAGTTTATATAGGGACTACTACGAGCAGTACTTC.

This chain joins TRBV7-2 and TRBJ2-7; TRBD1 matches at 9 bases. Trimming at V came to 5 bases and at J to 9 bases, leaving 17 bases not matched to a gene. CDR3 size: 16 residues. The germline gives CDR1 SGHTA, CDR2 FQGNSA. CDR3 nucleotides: TGTGCCAGCAGCACTGCTCCCGGGACAGGGTCCCAAAGGCAGTACTTC. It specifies CASSTAPGTGSQRQYF. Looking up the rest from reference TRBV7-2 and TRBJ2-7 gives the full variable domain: GAGVSQSPSNKVTEKGKDVELRCDPISGHTALYWYRQSLGQGLEFLIYFQGNSAPDKSGLPSDRFSAERTGGSVSTLTIQRTQQEDSAVYLCASSTAPGTGSQRQYFGPGTRLTVT.

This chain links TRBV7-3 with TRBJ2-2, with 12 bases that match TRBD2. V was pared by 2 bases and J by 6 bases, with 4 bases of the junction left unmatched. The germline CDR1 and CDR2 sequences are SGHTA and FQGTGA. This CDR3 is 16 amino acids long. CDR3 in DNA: TGTGCCAGCAGCTTAGGGCTAGCGGGAGGGCCCGGGGAGCTGTTTTTT. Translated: CASSLGLAGGPGELFF.

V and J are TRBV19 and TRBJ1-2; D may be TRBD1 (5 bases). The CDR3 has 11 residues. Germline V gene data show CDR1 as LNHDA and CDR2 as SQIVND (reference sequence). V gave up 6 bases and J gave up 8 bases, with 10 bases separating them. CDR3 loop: CASRGGGGYTF. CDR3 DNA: TGTGCCAGTAGGGGGGGTGGAGGCTACACCTTC. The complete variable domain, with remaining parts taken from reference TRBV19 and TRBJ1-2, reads DGGITQSPKYLFRKEGQNVTLSCEQNLNHDAMYWYRQDPGQGLRLIYYSQIVNDFQKGDIAEGYSVSREKKESFPLTVTSAQKNPTAFYLCASRGGGGYTFGSGTRLTVV.

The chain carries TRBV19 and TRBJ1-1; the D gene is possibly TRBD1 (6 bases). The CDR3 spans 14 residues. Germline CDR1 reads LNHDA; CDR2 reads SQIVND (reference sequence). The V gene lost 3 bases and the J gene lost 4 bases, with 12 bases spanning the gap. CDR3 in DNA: TGTGCCAGTAGTATGGCAGGGGTGAGCACTGAAGCTTTCTTT. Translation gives CASSMAGVSTEAFF.

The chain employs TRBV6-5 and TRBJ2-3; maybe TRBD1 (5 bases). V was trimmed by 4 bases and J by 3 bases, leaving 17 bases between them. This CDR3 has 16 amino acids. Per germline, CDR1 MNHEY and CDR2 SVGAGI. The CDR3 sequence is CASSFNPQPGTDTQYF. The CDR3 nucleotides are TGTGCCAGCAGTTTTAATCCACAACCAGGGACAGATACGCAGTATTTT.

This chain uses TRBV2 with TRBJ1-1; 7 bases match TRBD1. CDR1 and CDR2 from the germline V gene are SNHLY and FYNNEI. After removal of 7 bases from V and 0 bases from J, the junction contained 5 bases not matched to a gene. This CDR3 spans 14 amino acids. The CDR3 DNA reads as TGTGCCAGCAAAAACAGGGGAATGAACACTGAAGCTTTCTTT. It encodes CASKNRGMNTEAFF. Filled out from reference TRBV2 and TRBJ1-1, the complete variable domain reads EPEVTQTPSHQVTQMGQEVILRCVPISNHLYFYWYRQILGQKVEFLVSFYNNEISEKSEIFDDQFSVERPDGSNFTLKIRSTKLEDSAMYFCASKNRGMNTEAFFGQGTRLTVV.